This T cell receptor beta chain originates from a study of T cell responses to AZD1222 COVID-19 vaccine. Overall study findings and caveats: Vaccine-associated CD4 TCRs spanned spike, dominant at 160-218 and 743-854. Spike-specific TCRs gained breadth and depth after people received two AZD1222 doses. AZD1222 recipients seropositive at baseline numbered only six or seven.

After removal of 0 bases from V and 4 bases from J, the junction contained 6 bases not matched to a gene. CDR1 is SGHDT and CDR2 is YYEEEE in the germline V gene. The CDR3 length is 15 residues. On this clone itself: Its antigen is unknown.

Sequenced by immunoSEQ multiplex PCR; TCRdb stores in-frame clones only, minus some. The sample records some 150,000 clones, approximately 86% being singletons. Here the sequenced sample was peripheral blood, taken after recovery from COVID-19. The sequence was collected from an adult who had recovered from COVID-19. V and J are TRBV5-6 and TRBJ2-5, with 7 positions matching TRBD2. The CDR3 reads CASSLVAAGRETQYF. Here the CDR3 DNA reads TGTGCCAGCAGCTTGGTGGCAGCGGGGCGAGAGACCCAGTACTTC.